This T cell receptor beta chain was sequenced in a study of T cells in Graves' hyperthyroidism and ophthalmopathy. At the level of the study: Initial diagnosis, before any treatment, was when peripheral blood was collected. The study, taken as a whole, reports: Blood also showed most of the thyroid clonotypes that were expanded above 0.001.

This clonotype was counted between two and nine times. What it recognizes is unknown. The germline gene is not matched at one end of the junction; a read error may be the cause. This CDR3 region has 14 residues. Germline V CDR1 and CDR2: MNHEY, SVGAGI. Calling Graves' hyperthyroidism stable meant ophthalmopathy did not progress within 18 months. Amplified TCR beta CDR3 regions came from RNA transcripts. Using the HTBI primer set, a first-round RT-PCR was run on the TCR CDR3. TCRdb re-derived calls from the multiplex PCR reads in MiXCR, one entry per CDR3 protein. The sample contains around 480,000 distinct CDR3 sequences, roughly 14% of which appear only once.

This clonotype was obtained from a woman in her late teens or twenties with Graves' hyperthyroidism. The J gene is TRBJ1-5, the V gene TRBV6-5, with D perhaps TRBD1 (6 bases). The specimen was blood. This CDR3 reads CASRYSGANQPQHF. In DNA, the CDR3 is TGTGCCAGCAGATACTCAGGGGCGAATCAGCCCCAGCATTTT.